One and the same sample provided the 3 T cell receptor beta chains below, sequenced in a study of shared clonotypes between healthy human individuals. Clones were sequenced by immunoSEQ multiplex PCR, and TCRdb holds only the in-frame ones, with some missing. The sample comprises approximately 330,000 clones, roughly 80% of which are singletons, and 8% to 13% rests with the top ten. The sample consisted of memory CD4+ T cells sorted from blood. Described subset: CD45RA-negative fraction. All receptors come from a man aged 30 to 39 in good health.

This clone was detected ten times or more. V gene TRBV5-1 combines with J gene TRBJ2-1; 8 bases agree with TRBD1. The trim removed 4 bases at V and 2 bases at J, leaving 8 bases unmatched. This CDR3 spans 16 amino acids. Germline lookup yields CDR1 SGHRS and CDR2 YFSETQ. The CDR3, as DNA: TGCGCCAGCAGCCCGGGGACAGGAGGGCCCTACAATGAGCAGTTCTTC. This codes for CASSPGTGGPYNEQFF.

This clone was picked up one time. J is TRBJ2-3 and V is TRBV5-1, with no clear D. Germline CDR1 is SGHRS and CDR2 is YFSETQ. Trimming cost V 4 bases and J 1 base, with 4 bases left between them. The CDR3 length is 12 residues. The CDR3 region is CASSGGTDTQYF. CDR3 nucleotides: TGCGCCAGCAGCGGGGGCACAGATACGCAGTATTTT.

This clone was seen only once. This chain uses TRBV2 with TRBJ2-5; 11 bases are shared with TRBD1. V was pared by 4 bases and J by 4 bases, with 8 bases of the junction left unmatched. Germline assignment: CDR1 SNHLY and CDR2 FYNNEI. The CDR3 extends over 16 amino acids. CDR3 protein: CASSGQGTGGRETQYF. DNA for the CDR3: TGTGCCAGCAGTGGACAGGGGACAGGGGGTAGAGAGACCCAGTACTTC. The full variable domain, completed using reference TRBV2 and TRBJ2-5, is EPEVTQTPSHQVTQMGQEVILRCVPISNHLYFYWYRQILGQKVEFLVSFYNNEISEKSEIFDDQFSVERPDGSNFTLKIRSTKLEDSAMYFCASSGQGTGGRETQYFGPGTRLLVL.